One and the same sample provided the 9 T cell receptor beta chains below, sequenced in a study of spatial heterogeneity in lung cancer. TCRdb redid the calling of the 5' RACE reads with MiXCR, one entry per CDR3 protein. Among 40,000 to 45,000 distinct CDR3 sequences listed, around 7.1% were seen once. Time point here: sample taken at primary tumor resection. Whole RNA was taken from tumor, nontumor lung or frozen PBMC; it was then sequenced unsorted. Sequencing was performed on PBMCs, taken at surgery. All receptors derive from a female donor with early-stage non-small cell lung cancer.

This clonotype was counted many times. The rearrangement uses TRBV6-5 and TRBJ2-3; maybe TRBD2 (6 bases). The germline V gene has CDR1 MNHEY and CDR2 SVGAGI. Trimming cost V 2 bases and J 1 base, with 13 bases left between them. The CDR3 covers 16 residues. The CDR3 protein is CASSYTPPGGTDTQYF. The CDR3 coding sequence is TGTGCCAGCAGTTACACCCCCCCGGGGGGCACAGATACGCAGTATTTT.

This clonotype was seen repeatedly, ten times or more. CDR3 loop: CASTEDTQYF. The CDR3 nucleotides read TGCGCCAGCACGGAAGATACGCAGTATTTT. V gene TRBV5-1 combines with J gene TRBJ2-3; D is undetermined. The CDR3 spans 10 residues. V was shortened by 6 bases and J by 5 bases, with 4 bases between the two germline ends. CDR1 is SGHRS and CDR2 is YFSETQ in the germline V gene.

This clonotype was found a few times. The CDR3 reads CASSLDGAGYTF. The CDR3 nucleotides read TGCGCCAGCAGCTTGGACGGGGCTGGCTACACCTTC. This chain connects TRBV5-1 to TRBJ1-2; TRBD1 is a possible D gene (5 bases). The V end lost 0 bases, the J end lost 7 bases, and 7 bases lay between the germline ends. CDR3 size: 12 residues. Germline CDR1 and CDR2: SGHRS and YFSETQ.

This clonotype has ten or more counts. The V gene is TRBV7-8, the J gene TRBJ2-3, with D possibly TRBD2 on 6 matching bases. Germline V lookup: CDR1 SGHVS, CDR2 FQNEAQ. This CDR3 is 15 amino acids long. V was pared by 7 bases and J by 6 bases, with 20 bases between. CDR3 loop: CASTTGLAPSDTQYF. The CDR3 DNA reads TGTGCCAGCACCACGGGACTCGCGCCTTCGGATACGCAGTATTTT. The complete variable domain, with remaining parts taken from reference TRBV7-8 and TRBJ2-3, reads GAGVSQSPRYKVAKRGQDVALRCDPISGHVSLFWYQQALGQGPEFLTYFQNEAQLDKSGLPSDRFFAERPEGSVSTLKIQRTQQEDSAVYLCASTTGLAPSDTQYFGPGTRLTVL.

The table lists this clonotype with many counts. V gene TRBV12-3 or TRBV12-4 combines with J gene TRBJ2-5; D remains unclear. The CDR3 covers 13 residues. The V end lost 7 bases, the J end lost 0 bases, and 9 bases lay between the germline ends. The CDR3 bases are TGTGCCAGCACCGACCGGGACCAAGAGACCCAGTACTTC. This codes for CASTDRDQETQYF.

This clonotype was seen only a few times. This sequence joins TRBV6-2 or TRBV6-3 and TRBJ2-3; the match to TRBD2 covers 8 bases. Germline V gene data show CDR1 as MNHEY and CDR2 as SVGEGT. CDR3 length: 14 residues. V lost 6 bases to trimming and J lost 1 base; unmatched junction nucleotides: 3. Written as DNA, the CDR3 is TGTGCCAGCAGGTCACTAGCGGGCACAGATACGCAGTATTTT. This translates into CASRSLAGTDTQYF.

In its sample, this clonotype was seen many times. V gene TRBV5-1 combines with J gene TRBJ1-1; maybe TRBD1 (5 bases). The CDR3 sequence is 14 residues long. V was cut by 4 bases and J by 0 bases, with 10 bases left in between. Germline values: CDR1 SGHRS, CDR2 YFSETQ. CDR3 DNA: TGCGCCAGCAGCGCCGGGACGGTGAACACTGAAGCTTTCTTT. It codes for CASSAGTVNTEAFF.

Many counts were recorded for this clonotype. The chain couples TRBV28 to TRBJ2-3; TRBD1 agrees at 10 bases. Germline V gene lookup returns CDR1 MDHEN and CDR2 SYDVKM. Losses at the gene ends were 9 bases for V and 1 base for J; bases not matched to a gene: 1. The CDR3 covers 13 residues. The CDR3: CASGTGGTDTQYF. The CDR3 DNA follows: TGTGCCAGTGGGACAGGGGGCACAGATACGCAGTATTTT.

About this clonotype itself: This may stem from a read error, because a much larger clone lies one nucleotide away. The genes are TRBV20-1 and TRBJ1-6; D unresolved. Germline CDR1 is DFQATT and CDR2 is SNEGSKA (reference sequence). The length of the CDR3 is 15 residues. The CDR3 nucleotides read TGCAGTGCTAGAATTCGGGAGGAGTTTGATTCAGCCCTCCACTTT. Its protein product is CSARIREEFDSALHF.